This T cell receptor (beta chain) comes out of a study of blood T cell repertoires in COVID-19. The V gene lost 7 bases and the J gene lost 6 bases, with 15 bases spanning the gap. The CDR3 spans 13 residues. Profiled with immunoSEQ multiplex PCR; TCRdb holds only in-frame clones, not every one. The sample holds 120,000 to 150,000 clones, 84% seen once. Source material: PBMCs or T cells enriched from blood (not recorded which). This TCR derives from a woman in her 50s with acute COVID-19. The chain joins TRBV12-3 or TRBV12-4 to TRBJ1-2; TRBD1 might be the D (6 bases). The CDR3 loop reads CASTTEGGHGYTF. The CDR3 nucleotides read TGTGCCAGCACAACGGAGGGGGGGCATGGCTACACCTTC.